These 27 T cell receptor beta chains originate from one sample sequenced in a study of shared clonotypes between healthy human individuals. Clones were sequenced by immunoSEQ multiplex PCR, and TCRdb holds only the in-frame ones, with some missing. The table includes 2 million to 3 million clones, under 95% detected once. The sample taken for sequencing was naive CD4+ T cells from PBMCs. Stated subset: CD45RA+ positively selected. The receptors stem from a man between 18 and 29 years old in good health. Some clones in this sample may be carry-over from other donors' samples.

This clone has a single count. The genes are TRBV7-9 and TRBJ2-5, with 9 bases lining up with TRBD1. The CDR3 sequence is 17 residues long. The ends lost 4 bases at V and 1 base at J; junction bases unmatched: 10. The germline gives CDR1 SEHNR, CDR2 FQNEAQ (reference sequence). Here the CDR3 reads CASSSRLGQGPQETQYF. CDR3 coding DNA: TGTGCCAGCAGCTCACGGTTGGGACAGGGCCCCCAAGAGACCCAGTACTTC.

The chain combines TRBV19 with TRBJ2-1, with TRBD1 as a possible D gene (6 bases). CDR1 is LNHDA, CDR2 SQIVND, per germline (reference sequence). The CDR3 covers 17 residues. V was clipped by 3 bases and J by 0 bases, with 15 bases between them. CDR3 sequence (DNA): TGTGCCAGTAGTATCGGTATAGGACAGAGCTCCTACAATGAGCAGTTCTTC. Translation: CASSIGIGQSSYNEQFF.

In the case of this clone: At the DNA level, this CDR3 is encoded by other sequences in the same sample as well. V usage is TRBV5-5 and J usage is TRBJ1-1; D not certain. The V gene's germline CDR1 is SGHKS and CDR2 YYEKEE (reference sequence). Between the trimmed V and J ends, which lost 1 base and 1 base, there was a span of 5 bases. CDR3 size: 13 residues. The CDR3 sequence: CASSLYRNTEAFF. The CDR3 nucleotides read TGTGCCAGCAGCTTGTACAGGAACACTGAAGCTTTCTTT.

This sequence joins TRBV21-1 and TRBJ1-2. TRBV21-1 counts as a pseudogene. The CDR3 runs 15 residues. The CDR3: CASSPRENRAGGYTF. DNA for the CDR3: TGTGCCAGCAGCCCCAGGGAGAACAGAGCGGGCGGCTACACCTTC.

Comments on this clone: The sample holds other DNA sequences that translate to the same CDR3. As DNA, the CDR3 is TGCAGTGCGCTGGAGGAGACCCAGTACTTC. Its protein is CSALEETQYF. V usage is TRBV20-1 and J usage is TRBJ2-5; D gene unclear. Germline V gives CDR1 DFQATT, CDR2 SNEGSKA (reference sequence). This CDR3 is 10 amino acids long. V was trimmed by 6 bases and J by 5 bases, leaving 7 bases between them.

The gene calls are TRBV6-5 and TRBJ2-1; 7 nucleotides match TRBD2. In germline, CDR1 is MNHEY, CDR2 SVGAGI. The ends lost 7 bases at V and 7 bases at J; junction bases unmatched: 4. The CDR3 sequence is 12 residues long. The CDR3 nucleotides are TGTGCCAGCACGGGGGGAGTAAATGAGCAGTTCTTC. Encoded protein: CASTGGVNEQFF.

V gene TRBV7-3 combines with J gene TRBJ1-1, with no clear D. The CDR3 runs 13 residues. Trimming shortened V by 1 base and J by 4 bases, and 7 bases separated the two germline ends. The germline V gene has CDR1 SGHTA and CDR2 FQGTGA. As DNA, the CDR3 is TGTGCCAGCAGCTTAAAACTTACCACTGAAGCTTTCTTT. The encoded protein is CASSLKLTTEAFF.

The V call is TRBV27, the J call TRBJ2-7; 13 bases match TRBD2. Germline lookup yields CDR1 MNHEY and CDR2 SMNVEV (reference sequence). With 8 bases clipped from V and 6 bases from J, the junction kept 1 base outside the gene matches. The CDR3 length is 12 residues. CDR3 sequence: CASGLAGAEQYF. The CDR3 DNA sequence: TGTGCCAGCGGACTAGCGGGAGCCGAGCAGTACTTC.

Points on this clone: Distinct nucleotide sequences in the sample also encode this CDR3. This chain connects TRBV14 to TRBJ1-2; possibly TRBD1 for D (5 bases). The CDR3 consists of 13 residues. The ends were cut back, 3 bases at V and 2 bases at J, with 7 bases in the middle. Germline lookup yields CDR1 SGHDN and CDR2 FVKESK. This chain's CDR3 is CASSQGLNYGYTF. DNA of the CDR3: TGTGCCAGCAGCCAGGGACTCAACTATGGCTACACCTTC.

This clone appeared once. The chain recombines TRBV19 with TRBJ2-1; D may be TRBD2 (6 bases). V was pared by 3 bases and J by 12 bases, with 15 bases between. Germline V gives CDR1 LNHDA, CDR2 SQIVND (reference sequence). This CDR3 comprises 13 residues. CDR3 region: CASSIKGPGAQFF. Written as DNA, the CDR3 is TGTGCCAGTAGTATTAAAGGTCCGGGAGCGCAGTTCTTC.

CDR3 in amino acids: CASSQDVGQMNTEAFF. CDR3 DNA: TGCGCCAGCAGCCAAGATGTTGGACAGATGAACACTGAAGCTTTCTTT. V gene TRBV4-1 combines with J gene TRBJ1-1; D perhaps matches TRBD1 (6 bases). The CDR3 sequence is 16 residues long. The V gene lost 0 bases and the J gene lost 0 bases, with 11 bases spanning the gap. CDR1 is MGHRA and CDR2 is YSYEKL in the germline V gene.

This chain joins TRBV19 and TRBJ1-5; D is unclear. CDR1 and CDR2 from the germline V gene are LNHDA and SQIVND (reference sequence). This CDR3 contains 14 residues. V shed 0 bases and J shed 6 bases, with 9 bases lying between them. The CDR3 DNA reads as TGTGCCAGTAGTATAGACGGGCCGGGTCAGCCCCAGCATTTT. This encodes CASSIDGPGQPQHF. Full variable domain (remainder filled in from reference TRBV19 and TRBJ1-5): DGGITQSPKYLFRKEGQNVTLSCEQNLNHDAMYWYRQDPGQGLRLIYYSQIVNDFQKGDIAEGYSVSREKKESFPLTVTSAQKNPTAFYLCASSIDGPGQPQHFGDGTRLSIL.

The genes are TRBV6-4 and TRBJ1-1; D not resolved. This CDR3 has 14 amino acids. CDR1 is MRHNA, CDR2 SNTAGT, per germline. V was pared by 4 bases and J by 3 bases, with 12 bases between. The CDR3 nucleotides read TGTGCCAGCAGTGCCCAGGCGATGGACACTGAAGCTTTCTTT. Its translation: CASSAQAMDTEAFF.

The CDR3 coding sequence is TGTGCCAGCAGTTACTACCGGGACATAGGCAACTATGGCTACACCTTC. Protein product: CASSYYRDIGNYGYTF. This chain links TRBV6-5 with TRBJ1-2; D perhaps matches TRBD1 (6 bases). The V and J ends lost 1 base and 2 bases respectively, with 14 bases between them. Germline-derived CDR1 and CDR2 are MNHEY and SVGAGI. This CDR3 comprises 16 residues.

V usage is TRBV9 and J usage is TRBJ1-3; D is unresolved. The germline CDR1 and CDR2 sequences are SGDLS and YYNGEE. V lost 3 bases and J lost 0, with 19 bases in between. The CDR3 is 18 amino acids. The chain's CDR3 is CASSERYSGPLSGNTIYF. DNA of the CDR3: TGTGCCAGCAGCGAGCGCTATTCGGGTCCGCTCTCTGGAAACACCATATATTTT.

J is TRBJ2-5 and V is TRBV7-2; 9 bases are a match to TRBD2. V trimming: 2 bases; J trimming: 1 base; junction bases outside the gene matches: 11. Germline CDR1 SGHTA, CDR2 FQGNSA. The CDR3 sequence is 18 residues long. In nucleotides, the CDR3 is TGTGCCAGCAGCTTAACTTCCTTTAGCGGGAGTGGCCAAGAGACCCAGTACTTC. It is translated as CASSLTSFSGSGQETQYF.

This clone has a single count. The limits of the CDR3 on the DNA are not certain, so only TCRdb's listed CDR3 is given. The V gene is TRBV21-1, the J gene TRBJ2-1; TRBD2, the table's D call, was not compared with the DNA. TRBV21-1 is marked as a pseudogene. Counting both end residues, the CDR3 totals 16 amino acids. This chain's CDR3 is CASSKVAGGAYNEQFF.

A few counts support this clone. Other DNA sequences in this sample translate to the same CDR3. V and J are TRBV19 and TRBJ2-3; D is unclear. This CDR3 is built from 13 residues. The germline V gene has CDR1 LNHDA and CDR2 SQIVND (reference sequence). Between the trimmed V and J ends, which lost 3 bases and 1 base, there was a span of 5 bases. CDR3 DNA sequence: TGTGCCAGTAGTATTAGAGGCACAGATACGCAGTATTTT. This gives the protein CASSIRGTDTQYF.

CDR3 nucleotide sequence: TGTGCCAGCAGTTTAGGAGCGATCCCTAGCAATCAGCCCCAGCATTTT. Amino acids: CASSLGAIPSNQPQHF. The V and J genes are TRBV28 and TRBJ1-5, with no clear D. The germline V and J ends were trimmed by 2 bases and 0 bases, with 11 bases remaining between them. This CDR3 spans 16 amino acids. Germline assignment: CDR1 MDHEN and CDR2 SYDVKM.

The J gene is TRBJ2-3, the V gene TRBV19; weak D call: TRBD2 (6 bases). This CDR3 contains 15 residues. Between the trimmed V and J ends, which lost 2 bases and 2 bases, there was a span of 11 bases. Germline CDR1 and CDR2: LNHDA and SQIVND (reference sequence). The CDR3 spells CASSISGEDTDTQYF. As DNA, the CDR3 is TGTGCCAGTAGTATATCTGGGGAGGACACAGATACGCAGTATTTT.

The chain uses TRBV7-3 and TRBJ2-1, with 8 bases aligning to TRBD2. V was pared by 2 bases and J by 4 bases, with 4 bases of the junction left unmatched. Germline lookup yields CDR1 SGHTA and CDR2 FQGTGA. The CDR3 has 15 residues. The CDR3 is CASSLESGSYNEQFF. The CDR3 DNA reads as TGTGCCAGCAGCTTAGAGAGCGGGAGTTACAATGAGCAGTTCTTC.

Only a few counts were recorded for this clone. V gene TRBV5-1 combines with J gene TRBJ1-1; D gene unclear. This CDR3 spans 12 amino acids. Germline assignment: CDR1 SGHRS and CDR2 YFSETQ. Trimming removed 1 base at V and 6 bases at J, with 7 bases between. CDR3 sequence (DNA): TGCGCCAGCAGCTTGAATGGCCCTGAAGCTTTCTTT. It translates to CASSLNGPEAFF.

The chain joins TRBV5-6 to TRBJ2-5, with D maybe TRBD2 (5 bases). V lost 0 bases and J 5 bases, leaving 11 bases between the germline ends. The CDR3 runs 14 residues. Germline values: CDR1 SGHDT, CDR2 YYEEEE. CDR3: CASSLVSEVETQYF. CDR3 nucleotide sequence: TGTGCCAGCAGCTTGGTTTCGGAGGTGGAGACCCAGTACTTC.

V usage is TRBV6-6 and J usage is TRBJ1-1, with a tentative D call TRBD1 (5 bases). V dropped 4 bases and J dropped 8 bases, with 11 bases sitting between them. The V gene's germline CDR1 is MNHNY and CDR2 SVGAGI (reference sequence). The CDR3 has 12 residues. CDR3 DNA: TGTGCCAGCAGTTCCGGGGACGGAGAAGCTTTCTTT. The encoded protein is CASSSGDGEAFF.

About this clone: Other nucleotide sequences from this sample produce the same CDR3. The V and J genes are TRBV29-1 and TRBJ1-3; D not certain. Germline V gene lookup returns CDR1 SQVTM and CDR2 ANQGSEA. Trimming stripped 4 bases from V and 4 bases from J, with 5 bases between. CDR3 size: 11 residues. The CDR3 DNA reads TGCAGCGTTGGATCGGGAAACACCATATATTTT. This codes for CSVGSGNTIYF.

This chain joins TRBV28 and TRBJ1-4; D unclear. The CDR3 totals 14 residues. V was shortened by 7 bases and J by 1 base, with 10 bases between the two germline ends. Germline V gives CDR1 MDHEN, CDR2 SYDVKM. In DNA, the CDR3 is TGTGCCAGCATCGACACCCTAACTAATGAAAAACTGTTTTTT. Protein sequence: CASIDTLTNEKLFF.

This rearrangement joins TRBV27 to TRBJ2-3; 8 bases fit TRBD2. This CDR3 has 17 amino acids. The trim removed 4 bases at V and 7 bases at J, leaving 16 bases unmatched. Germline lookup yields CDR1 MNHEY and CDR2 SMNVEV (reference sequence). This CDR3 is CASSSASGTSVSHTQYF. The CDR3 region has the DNA TGTGCCAGCAGTTCCGCCTCGGGGACTAGTGTCTCTCATACGCAGTATTTT.